The text below deals with one T cell receptor beta chain. These data are taken from a study of blood T cell repertoires in COVID-19. The data were produced by immunoSEQ multiplex PCR, yet TCRdb's version contains in-frame clones alone and is incomplete. The sample has approximately 440,000 clones, approximately 86% seen once; the top ten hold roughly 0.72%. The CDR3 length is 17 residues. The V gene end was trimmed by 3 bases and the J gene end by 2 bases; junction bases not matched to a gene: 13. Germline assignment: CDR1 MDHEN and CDR2 SYDVKM. Recovered participants had two consecutive negative NP/OP PCR tests, healthcare professional clearance, or symptom resolution.

Material for sequencing was PBMCs or T cells enriched from blood (not recorded which). The chain joins TRBV28 to TRBJ2-7, with TRBD1 identical over 7 bases. The sequence was obtained from a woman under 30 who had recovered from COVID-19. CDR3 in amino acids: CASSFSTRDRLTYEQYF. For the CDR3, the DNA is TGTGCCAGCAGTTTTTCCACTCGGGACAGACTAACCTACGAGCAGTACTTC.